This T cell receptor beta chain was sequenced during a study of identifying expanded T cells in peripheral blood. Study-wide findings and caveats: Over approximately two and four weeks, about 16.4 and 19 clones changed, versus around 1.1 between replicates.

No infections or other immune events were documented during collection. Germline loops: CDR1 MNHNY, CDR2 SVGAGI (reference sequence). V gave up 0 bases and J gave up 3 bases, with 9 bases separating them. The CDR3 contains 15 residues. Notes on this clone: Its target is not known.

Sequenced by immunoSEQ multiplex PCR; TCRdb stores in-frame clones only, minus some. The table has some 100,000 clones, around nine tenths seen once; the top ten hold 5.5%. The chain combines TRBV6-6 with TRBJ1-5, with D hard to call. Sequencing was performed on blood. The receptor was derived from a person between 18 and 75 years old in good health. In DNA, the CDR3 is TGTGCCAGCAGTTACTCGGGCAGTCTCAATCAGCCCCAGCATTTT. This sequence encodes CASSYSGSLNQPQHF.